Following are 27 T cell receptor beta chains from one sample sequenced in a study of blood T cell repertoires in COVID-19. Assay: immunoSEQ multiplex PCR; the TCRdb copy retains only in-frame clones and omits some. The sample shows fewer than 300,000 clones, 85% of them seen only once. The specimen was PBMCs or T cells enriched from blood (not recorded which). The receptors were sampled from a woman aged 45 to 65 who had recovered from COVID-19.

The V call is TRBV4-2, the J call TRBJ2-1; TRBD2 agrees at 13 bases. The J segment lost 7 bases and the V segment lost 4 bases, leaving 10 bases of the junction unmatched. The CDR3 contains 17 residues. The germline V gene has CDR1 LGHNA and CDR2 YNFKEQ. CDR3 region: CASSRITGTSGENEQFF. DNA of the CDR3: TGTGCCAGCAGCCGTATTACCGGGACTAGCGGGGAAAATGAGCAGTTCTTC.

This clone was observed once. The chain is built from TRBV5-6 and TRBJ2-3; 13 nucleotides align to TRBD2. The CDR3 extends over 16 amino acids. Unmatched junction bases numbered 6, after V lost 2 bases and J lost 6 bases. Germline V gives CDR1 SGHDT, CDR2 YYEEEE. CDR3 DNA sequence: TGTGCCAGCAGCTTCGGACTAGCGGGGGACGAGGATACGCAGTATTTT. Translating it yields CASSFGLAGDEDTQYF.

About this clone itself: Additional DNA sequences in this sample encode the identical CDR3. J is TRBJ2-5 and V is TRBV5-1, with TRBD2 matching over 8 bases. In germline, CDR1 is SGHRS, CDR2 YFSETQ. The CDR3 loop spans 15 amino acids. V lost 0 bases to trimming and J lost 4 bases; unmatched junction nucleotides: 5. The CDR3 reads CASSLAGGEGETQYF. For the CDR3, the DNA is TGCGCCAGCAGCTTGGCCGGGGGGGAAGGAGAGACCCAGTACTTC.

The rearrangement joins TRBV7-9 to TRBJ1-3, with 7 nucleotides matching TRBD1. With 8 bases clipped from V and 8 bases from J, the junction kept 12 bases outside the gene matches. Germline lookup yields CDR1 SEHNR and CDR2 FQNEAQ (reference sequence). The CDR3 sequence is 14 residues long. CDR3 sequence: CASALLGQTHTIYF. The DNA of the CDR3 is TGTGCCAGCGCCTTATTGGGACAGACGCACACCATATATTTT.

CDR3: CASARDRGNSPLHF. The DNA of the CDR3 is TGTGCCAGCGCAAGGGACAGGGGGAATTCACCCCTCCACTTT. V gene TRBV28 combines with J gene TRBJ1-6, with 11 bases fitting TRBD1. CDR1 and CDR2 (germline): MDHEN, SYDVKM. The ends lost 8 bases at V and 7 bases at J; junction bases unmatched: 4. The CDR3 contains 14 residues.

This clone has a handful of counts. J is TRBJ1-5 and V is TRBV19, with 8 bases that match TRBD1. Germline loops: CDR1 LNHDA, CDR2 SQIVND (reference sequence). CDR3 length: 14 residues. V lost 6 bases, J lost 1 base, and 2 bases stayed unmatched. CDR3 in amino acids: CASRYRGSNQPQHF. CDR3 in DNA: TGTGCCAGTAGGTACAGGGGGAGCAATCAGCCCCAGCATTTT.

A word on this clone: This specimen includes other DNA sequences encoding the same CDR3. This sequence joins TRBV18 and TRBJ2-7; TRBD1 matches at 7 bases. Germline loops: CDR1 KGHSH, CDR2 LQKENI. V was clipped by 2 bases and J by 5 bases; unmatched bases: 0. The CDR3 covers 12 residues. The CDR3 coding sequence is TGTGCCAGCTCACCAGACAGGGACGAGCAGTACTTC. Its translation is CASSPDRDEQYF.

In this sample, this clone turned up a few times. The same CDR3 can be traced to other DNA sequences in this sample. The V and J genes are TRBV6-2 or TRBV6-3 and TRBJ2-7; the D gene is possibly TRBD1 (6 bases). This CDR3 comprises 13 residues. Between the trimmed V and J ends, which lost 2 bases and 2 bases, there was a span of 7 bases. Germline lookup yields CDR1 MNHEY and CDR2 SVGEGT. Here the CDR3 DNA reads TGTGCCAGCAGTTACCGGGACACCTACGAGCAGTACTTC. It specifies CASSYRDTYEQYF.

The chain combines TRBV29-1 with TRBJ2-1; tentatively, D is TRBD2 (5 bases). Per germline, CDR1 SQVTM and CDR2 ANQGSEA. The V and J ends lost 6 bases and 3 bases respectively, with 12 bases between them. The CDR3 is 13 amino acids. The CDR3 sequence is CSVLIGVYNEQFF. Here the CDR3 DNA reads TGCAGCGTACTCATCGGGGTCTACAATGAGCAGTTCTTC.

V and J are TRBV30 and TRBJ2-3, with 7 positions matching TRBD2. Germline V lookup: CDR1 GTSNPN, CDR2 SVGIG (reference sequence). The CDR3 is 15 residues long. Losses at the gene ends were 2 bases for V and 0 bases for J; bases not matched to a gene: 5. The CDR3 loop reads CAWSRGSGSTDTQYF. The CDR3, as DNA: TGTGCCTGGAGTAGAGGTAGCGGGAGCACAGATACGCAGTATTTT.

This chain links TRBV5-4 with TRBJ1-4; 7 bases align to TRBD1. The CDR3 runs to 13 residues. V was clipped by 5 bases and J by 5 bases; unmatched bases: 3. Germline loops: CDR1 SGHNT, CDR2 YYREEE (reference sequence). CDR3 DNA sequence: TGTGCCAGCAGTTGGGACAGAAATGAAAAACTGTTTTTT. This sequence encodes CASSWDRNEKLFF.

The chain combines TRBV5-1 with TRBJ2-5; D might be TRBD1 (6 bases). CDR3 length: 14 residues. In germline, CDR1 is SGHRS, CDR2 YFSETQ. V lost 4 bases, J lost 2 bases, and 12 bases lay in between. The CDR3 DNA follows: TGCGCCAGCAGCCTTGGGACACCTCAAGAGACCCAGTACTTC. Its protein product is CASSLGTPQETQYF.

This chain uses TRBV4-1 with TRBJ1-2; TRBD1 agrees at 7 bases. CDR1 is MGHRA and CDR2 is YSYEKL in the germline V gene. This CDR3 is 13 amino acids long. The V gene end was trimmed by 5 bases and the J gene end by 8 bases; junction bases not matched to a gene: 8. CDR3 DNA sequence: TGCGCCAGCAGCTTCGACAGGGCCGAGGGCTACACCTTC. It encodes CASSFDRAEGYTF.

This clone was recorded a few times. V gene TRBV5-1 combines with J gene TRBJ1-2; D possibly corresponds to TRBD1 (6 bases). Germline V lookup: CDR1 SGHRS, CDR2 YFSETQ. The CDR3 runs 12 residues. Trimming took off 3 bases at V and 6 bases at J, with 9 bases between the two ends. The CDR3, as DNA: TGCGCCAGCAGCTGGGCAGGGGATGGCTACACCTTC. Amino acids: CASSWAGDGYTF.

Here the CDR3 DNA reads TGTGCCAGCAGCTTGAGCCCCGCGGTGCGCGAGCAGTACTTC. Amino acids: CASSLSPAVREQYF. The chain has TRBV11-2 and TRBJ2-7; no reliable D call. This CDR3 has 14 amino acids. Germline assignment: CDR1 SGHAT and CDR2 FQNNGV. The V end was cut by 3 bases, the J end by 6 bases, with 15 bases between. Complete variable domain (other parts from reference TRBV11-2 and TRBJ2-7): EAGVAQSPRYKIIEKRQSVAFWCNPISGHATLYWYQQILGQGPKLLIQFQNNGVVDDSQLPKDRFSAERLKGVDSTLKIQPAKLEDSAVYLCASSLSPAVREQYFGPGTRLTVT.

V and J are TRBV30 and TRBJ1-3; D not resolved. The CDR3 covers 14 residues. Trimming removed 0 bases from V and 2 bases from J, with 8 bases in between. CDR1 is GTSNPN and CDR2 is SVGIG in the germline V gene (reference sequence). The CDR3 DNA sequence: TGTGCCTGGAGTGTATACGAGACTGGAAACACCATATATTTT. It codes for CAWSVYETGNTIYF.

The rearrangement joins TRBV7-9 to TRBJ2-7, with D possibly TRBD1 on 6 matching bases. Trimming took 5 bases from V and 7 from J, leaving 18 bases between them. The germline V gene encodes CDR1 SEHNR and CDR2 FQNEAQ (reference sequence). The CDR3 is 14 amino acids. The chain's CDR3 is CASSRVEGVAEQYF. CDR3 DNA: TGTGCCAGCAGCCGAGTCGAGGGGGTGGCGGAGCAGTACTTC.

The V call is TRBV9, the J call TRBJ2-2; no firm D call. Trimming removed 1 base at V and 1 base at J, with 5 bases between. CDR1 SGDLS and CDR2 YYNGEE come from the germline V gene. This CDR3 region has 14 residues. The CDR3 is CASSVQVNTGELFF. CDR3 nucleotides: TGTGCCAGCAGCGTACAGGTGAACACCGGGGAGCTGTTTTTT.

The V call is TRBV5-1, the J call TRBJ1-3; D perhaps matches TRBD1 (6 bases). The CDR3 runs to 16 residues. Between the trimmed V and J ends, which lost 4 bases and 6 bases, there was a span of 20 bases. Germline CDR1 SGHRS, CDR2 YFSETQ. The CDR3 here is CASSAGGARMENTIYF. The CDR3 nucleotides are TGCGCCAGCAGCGCCGGGGGGGCGAGAATGGAAAACACCATATATTTT.

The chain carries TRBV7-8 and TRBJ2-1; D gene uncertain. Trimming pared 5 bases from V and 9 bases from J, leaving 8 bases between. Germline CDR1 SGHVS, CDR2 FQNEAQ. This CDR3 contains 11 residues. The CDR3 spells CASSPGGEQFF. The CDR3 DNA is TGTGCCAGCAGCCCCGGCGGTGAGCAGTTCTTC.

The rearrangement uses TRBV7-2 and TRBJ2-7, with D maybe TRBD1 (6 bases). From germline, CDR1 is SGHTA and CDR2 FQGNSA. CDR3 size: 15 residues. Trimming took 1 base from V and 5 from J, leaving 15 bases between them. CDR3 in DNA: TGTGCCAGCAGCTTAGTTAGAGGGACAAACGACGAGCAGTACTTC. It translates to CASSLVRGTNDEQYF.

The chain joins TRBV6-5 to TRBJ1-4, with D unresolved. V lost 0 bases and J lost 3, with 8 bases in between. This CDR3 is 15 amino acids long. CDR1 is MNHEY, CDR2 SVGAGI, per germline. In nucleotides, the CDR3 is TGTGCCAGCAGTTACTCCGGGTATCCTAATGAAAAACTGTTTTTT. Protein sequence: CASSYSGYPNEKLFF.

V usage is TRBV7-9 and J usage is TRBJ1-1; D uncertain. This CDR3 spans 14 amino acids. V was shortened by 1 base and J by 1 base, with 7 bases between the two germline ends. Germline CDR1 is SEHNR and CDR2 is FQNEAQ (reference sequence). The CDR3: CASSLDTRNTEAFF. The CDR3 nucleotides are TGTGCCAGCAGCTTAGACACACGGAACACTGAAGCTTTCTTT.

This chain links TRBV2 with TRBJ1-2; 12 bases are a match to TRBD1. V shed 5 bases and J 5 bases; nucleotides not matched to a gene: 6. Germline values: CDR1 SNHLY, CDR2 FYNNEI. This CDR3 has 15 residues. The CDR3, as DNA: TGTGCCAGCAGTACACCGGGACAGGGGGCATATGGCTACACCTTC. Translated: CASSTPGQGAYGYTF.

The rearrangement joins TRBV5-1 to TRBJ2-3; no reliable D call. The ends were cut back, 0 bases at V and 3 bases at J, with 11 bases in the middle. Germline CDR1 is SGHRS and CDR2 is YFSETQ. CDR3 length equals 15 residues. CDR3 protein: CASSLASGNTDTQYF. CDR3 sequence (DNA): TGCGCCAGCAGCTTGGCGTCAGGCAATACAGATACGCAGTATTTT. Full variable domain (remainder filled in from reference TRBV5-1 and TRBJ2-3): KAGVTQTPRYLIKTRGQQVTLSCSPISGHRSVSWYQQTPGQGLQFLFEYFSETQRNKGNFPGRFSGRQFSNSRSEMNVSTLELGDSALYLCASSLASGNTDTQYFGPGTRLTVL.

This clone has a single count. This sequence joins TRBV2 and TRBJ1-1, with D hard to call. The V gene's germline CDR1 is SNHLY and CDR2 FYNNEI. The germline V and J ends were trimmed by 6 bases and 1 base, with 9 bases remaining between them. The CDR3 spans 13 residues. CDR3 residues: CASRGGRNTEAFF. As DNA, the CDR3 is TGTGCCAGCAGAGGCGGTAGGAACACTGAAGCTTTCTTT.

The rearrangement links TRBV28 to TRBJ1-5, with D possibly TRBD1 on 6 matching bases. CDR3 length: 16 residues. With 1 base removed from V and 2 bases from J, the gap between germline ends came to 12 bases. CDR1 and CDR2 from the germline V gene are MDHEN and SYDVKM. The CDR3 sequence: CASSLLQGSGNQPQHF. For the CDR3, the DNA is TGTGCCAGCAGTTTATTACAGGGAAGTGGCAATCAGCCCCAGCATTTT.